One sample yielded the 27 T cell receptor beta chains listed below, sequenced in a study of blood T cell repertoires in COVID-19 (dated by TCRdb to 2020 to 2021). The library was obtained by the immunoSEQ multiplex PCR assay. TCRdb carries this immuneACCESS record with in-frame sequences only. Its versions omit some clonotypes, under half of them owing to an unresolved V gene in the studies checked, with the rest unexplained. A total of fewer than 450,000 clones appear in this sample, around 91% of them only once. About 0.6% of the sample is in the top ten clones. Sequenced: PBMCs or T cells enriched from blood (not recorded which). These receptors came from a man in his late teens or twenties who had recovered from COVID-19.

The DNA of the CDR3 is TGTGCCAGCAGTGTGACAGGGGGCACTGAAGCTTTCTTT. Translating gives CASSVTGGTEAFF. This chain connects TRBV25-1 to TRBJ1-1; 9 nucleotides agree with TRBD1. V lost 4 bases, J lost 4 bases, and 1 base stayed unmatched. The length of the CDR3 is 13 residues. Germline lookup yields CDR1 MGHDK and CDR2 SYGVNS.

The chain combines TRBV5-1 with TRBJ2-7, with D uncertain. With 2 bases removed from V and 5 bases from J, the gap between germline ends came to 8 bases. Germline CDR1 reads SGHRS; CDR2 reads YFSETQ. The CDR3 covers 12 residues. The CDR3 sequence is CASSFTFDEQYF. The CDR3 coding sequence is TGCGCCAGCAGCTTCACATTCGACGAGCAGTACTTC.

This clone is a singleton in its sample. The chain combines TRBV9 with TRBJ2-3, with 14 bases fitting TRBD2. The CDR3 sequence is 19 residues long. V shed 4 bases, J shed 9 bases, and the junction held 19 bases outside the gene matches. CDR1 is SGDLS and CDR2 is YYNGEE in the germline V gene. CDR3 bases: TGTGCCAGCAGCCCCCAATCCGGGACTAGCGGGAGAGTAAGGGGAACGCAGTATTTT. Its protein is CASSPQSGTSGRVRGTQYF. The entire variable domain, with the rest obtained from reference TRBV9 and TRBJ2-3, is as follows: DSGVTQTPKHLITATGQRVTLRCSPRSGDLSVYWYQQSLDQGLQFLIQYYNGEERAKGNILERFSAQQFPDLHSELNLSSLELGDSALYFCASSPQSGTSGRVRGTQYFGPGTRLTVL.

CDR3 in amino acids: CASSLAGDGQPQHF. The CDR3, as DNA: TGCGCCAGCAGCTTGGCAGGGGACGGTCAGCCCCAGCATTTT. The rearrangement uses TRBV5-1 and TRBJ1-5; D is perhaps TRBD1 (6 bases). The CDR3 length is 14 residues. Germline assignment: CDR1 SGHRS and CDR2 YFSETQ. V was trimmed by 0 bases and J by 6 bases, leaving 10 bases between them.

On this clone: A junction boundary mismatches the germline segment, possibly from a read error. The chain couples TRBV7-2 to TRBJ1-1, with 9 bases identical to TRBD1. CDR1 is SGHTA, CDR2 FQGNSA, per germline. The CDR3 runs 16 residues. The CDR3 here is CASSSVRTGVNTEAFF. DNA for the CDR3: TGTGCCAGCAGCTCAGTAAGGACAGGGGTGAATACTGAAGCTTTCTTT.

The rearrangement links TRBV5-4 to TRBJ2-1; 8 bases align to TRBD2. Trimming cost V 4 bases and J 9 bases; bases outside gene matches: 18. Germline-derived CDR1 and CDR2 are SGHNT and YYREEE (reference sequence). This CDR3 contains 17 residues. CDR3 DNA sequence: TGTGCCAGCAGCGACTCTGAAGCGGGAGTGTCTTCTAGTGAGCAGTTCTTC. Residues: CASSDSEAGVSSSEQFF.

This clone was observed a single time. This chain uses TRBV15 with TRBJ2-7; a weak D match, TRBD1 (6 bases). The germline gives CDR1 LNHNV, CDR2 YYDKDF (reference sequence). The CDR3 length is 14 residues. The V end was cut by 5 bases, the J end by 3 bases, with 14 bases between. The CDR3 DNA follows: TGTGCCACCAGCCGACTCAGGGGAAACTACGAGCAGTACTTC. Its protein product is CATSRLRGNYEQYF.

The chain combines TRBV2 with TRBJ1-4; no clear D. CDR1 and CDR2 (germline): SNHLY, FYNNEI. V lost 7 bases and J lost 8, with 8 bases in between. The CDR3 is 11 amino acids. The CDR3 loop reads CASTMREKLFF. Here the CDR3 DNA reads TGTGCCAGCACTATGCGGGAAAAACTGTTTTTT.

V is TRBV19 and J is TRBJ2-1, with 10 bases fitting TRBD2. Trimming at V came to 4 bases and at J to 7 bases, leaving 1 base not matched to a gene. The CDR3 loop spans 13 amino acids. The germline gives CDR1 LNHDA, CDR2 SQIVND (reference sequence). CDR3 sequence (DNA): TGTGCCAGTAGTACTAGCGGGAGAAATGAGCAGTTCTTC. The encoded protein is CASSTSGRNEQFF.

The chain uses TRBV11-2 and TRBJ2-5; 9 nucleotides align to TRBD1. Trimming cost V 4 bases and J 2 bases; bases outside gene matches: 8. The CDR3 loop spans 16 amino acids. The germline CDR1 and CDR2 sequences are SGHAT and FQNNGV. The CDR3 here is CASSSGRTGEQETQYF. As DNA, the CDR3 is TGTGCCAGCAGCTCGGGACGGACAGGGGAGCAAGAGACCCAGTACTTC.

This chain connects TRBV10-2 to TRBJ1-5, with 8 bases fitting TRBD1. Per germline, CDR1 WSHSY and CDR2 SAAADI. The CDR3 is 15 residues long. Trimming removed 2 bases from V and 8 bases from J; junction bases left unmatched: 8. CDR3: CASSERGTGGEPQHF. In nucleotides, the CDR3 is TGCGCCAGCAGTGAGAGAGGAACAGGGGGAGAGCCCCAGCATTTT.

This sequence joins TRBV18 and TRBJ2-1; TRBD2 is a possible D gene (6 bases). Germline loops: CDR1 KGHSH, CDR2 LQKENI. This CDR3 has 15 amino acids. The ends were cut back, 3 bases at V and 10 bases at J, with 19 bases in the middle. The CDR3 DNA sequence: TGTGCCAGCTCACCCCGGGACTCCCTGCTGAGCGAGCAGTTCTTC. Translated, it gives CASSPRDSLLSEQFF.

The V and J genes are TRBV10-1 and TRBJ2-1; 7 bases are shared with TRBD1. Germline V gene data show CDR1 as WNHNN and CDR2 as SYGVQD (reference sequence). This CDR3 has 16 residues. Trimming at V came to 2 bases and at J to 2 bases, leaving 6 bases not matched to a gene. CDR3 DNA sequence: TGCGCCAGCAGTGAGGAACAGGGGTTCCCCTACAATGAGCAGTTCTTC. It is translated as CASSEEQGFPYNEQFF.

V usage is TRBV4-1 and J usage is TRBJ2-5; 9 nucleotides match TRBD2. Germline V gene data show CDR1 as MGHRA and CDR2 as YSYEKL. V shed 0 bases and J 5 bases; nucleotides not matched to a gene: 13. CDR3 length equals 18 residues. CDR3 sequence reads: CASSQDLFSRAGGETQYF. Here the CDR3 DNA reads TGCGCCAGCAGCCAAGATTTATTTTCCAGAGCGGGAGGTGAGACCCAGTACTTC.

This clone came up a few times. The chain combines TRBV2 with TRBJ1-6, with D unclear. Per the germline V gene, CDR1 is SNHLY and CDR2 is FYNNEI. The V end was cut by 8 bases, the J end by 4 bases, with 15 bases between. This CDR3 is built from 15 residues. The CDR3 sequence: CASLGRNRYNSPLHF. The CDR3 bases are TGTGCCAGCCTCGGGAGGAATAGGTATAATTCACCCCTCCACTTT.

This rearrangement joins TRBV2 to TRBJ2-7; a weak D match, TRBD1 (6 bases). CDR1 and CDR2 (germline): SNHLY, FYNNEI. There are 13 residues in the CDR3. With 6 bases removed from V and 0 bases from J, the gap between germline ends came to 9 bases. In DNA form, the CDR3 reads TGTGCCAGCAGCCGGGACACCTCCTACGAGCAGTACTTC. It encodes CASSRDTSYEQYF.

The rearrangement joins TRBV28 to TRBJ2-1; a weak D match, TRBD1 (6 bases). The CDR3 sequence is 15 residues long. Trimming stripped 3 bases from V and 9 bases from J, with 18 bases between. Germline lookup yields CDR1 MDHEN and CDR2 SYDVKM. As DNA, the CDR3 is TGTGCCAGCAGTTTCGCCCTTACAGGGCTGGGTGAGCAGTTCTTC. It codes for CASSFALTGLGEQFF.

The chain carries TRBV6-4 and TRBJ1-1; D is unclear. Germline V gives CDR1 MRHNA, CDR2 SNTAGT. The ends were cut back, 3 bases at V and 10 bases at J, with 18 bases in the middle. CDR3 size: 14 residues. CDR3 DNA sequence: TGTGCCAGCAGTGAAGGTGGAGCCCGTTCCGCAGCTTTCTTT. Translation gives CASSEGGARSAAFF.

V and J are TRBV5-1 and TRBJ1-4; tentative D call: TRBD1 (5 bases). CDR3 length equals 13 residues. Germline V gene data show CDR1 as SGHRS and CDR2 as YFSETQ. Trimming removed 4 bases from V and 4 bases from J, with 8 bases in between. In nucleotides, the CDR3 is TGCGCCAGCAGCCCGGGGGTTAATGAAAAACTGTTTTTT. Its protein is CASSPGVNEKLFF.

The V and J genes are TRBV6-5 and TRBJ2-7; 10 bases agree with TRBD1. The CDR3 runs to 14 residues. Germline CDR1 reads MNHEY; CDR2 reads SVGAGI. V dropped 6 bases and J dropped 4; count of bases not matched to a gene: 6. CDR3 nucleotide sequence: TGTGCCAGCAGGGGGGGACAGGGGAATTACGAGCAGTACTTC. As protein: CASRGGQGNYEQYF.

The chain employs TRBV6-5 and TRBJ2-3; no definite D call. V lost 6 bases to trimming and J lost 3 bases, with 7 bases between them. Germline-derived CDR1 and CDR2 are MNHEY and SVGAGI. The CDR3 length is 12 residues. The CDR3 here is CASSPSTDTQYF. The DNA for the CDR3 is TGTGCCAGCAGCCCCTCTACAGATACGCAGTATTTT.

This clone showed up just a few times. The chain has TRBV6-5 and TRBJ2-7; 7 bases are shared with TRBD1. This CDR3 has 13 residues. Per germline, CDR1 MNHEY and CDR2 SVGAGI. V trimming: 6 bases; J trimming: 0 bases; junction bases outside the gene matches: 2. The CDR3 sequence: CASRWDSSYEQYF. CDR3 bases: TGTGCCAGCAGGTGGGACAGCTCCTACGAGCAGTACTTC.

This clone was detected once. The CDR3 region is CASSRRQGARNQPQHF. CDR3 sequence (DNA): TGTGCCAGCAGCAGAAGACAGGGGGCCCGCAATCAGCCCCAGCATTTT. The chain carries TRBV28 and TRBJ1-5; 10 bases line up with TRBD1. Germline loops: CDR1 MDHEN, CDR2 SYDVKM. The trim removed 6 bases at V and 2 bases at J, leaving 7 bases unmatched. CDR3 size: 16 residues. The whole variable domain, filled in from reference TRBV28 and TRBJ1-5, reads DVKVTQSSRYLVKRTGEKVFLECVQDMDHENMFWYRQDPGLGLRLIYFSYDVKMKEKGDIPEGYSVSREKKERFSLILESASTNQTSMYLCASSRRQGARNQPQHFGDGTRLSIL.

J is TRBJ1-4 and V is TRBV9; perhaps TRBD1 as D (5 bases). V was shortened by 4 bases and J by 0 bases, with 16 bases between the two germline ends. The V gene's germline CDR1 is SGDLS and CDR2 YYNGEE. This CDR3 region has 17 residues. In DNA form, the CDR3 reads TGTGCCAGCAGCCCCCGGGCAGGGATTGCAACTAATGAAAAACTGTTTTTT. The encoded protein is CASSPRAGIATNEKLFF.

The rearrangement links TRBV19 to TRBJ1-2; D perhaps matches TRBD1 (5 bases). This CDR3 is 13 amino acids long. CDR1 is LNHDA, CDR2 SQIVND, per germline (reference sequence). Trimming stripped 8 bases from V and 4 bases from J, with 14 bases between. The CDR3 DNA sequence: TGTGCCAGTGATACAGGTTCGCTCTATGGCTACACCTTC. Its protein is CASDTGSLYGYTF.

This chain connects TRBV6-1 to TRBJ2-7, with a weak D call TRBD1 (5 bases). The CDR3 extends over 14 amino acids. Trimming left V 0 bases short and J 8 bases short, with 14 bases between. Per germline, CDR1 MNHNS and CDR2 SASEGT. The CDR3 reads CASSEAWGPHQQYF. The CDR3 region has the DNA TGTGCCAGCAGTGAAGCGTGGGGCCCCCACCAGCAGTACTTC.

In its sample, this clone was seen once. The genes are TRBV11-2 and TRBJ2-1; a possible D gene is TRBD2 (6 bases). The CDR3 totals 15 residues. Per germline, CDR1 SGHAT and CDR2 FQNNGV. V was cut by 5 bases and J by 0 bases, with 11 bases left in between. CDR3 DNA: TGTGCCAGCAGCGTTACGGGGGACTCCTACAATGAGCAGTTCTTC. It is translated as CASSVTGDSYNEQFF.